The present entry profiles one T cell receptor beta chain with its context. This clonotype was counted at least ten times. Its target antigen remains unknown. The sample holds no much larger clone one base away, and base qualities are not on file. The sample originates from a study of blood T cells in healthy people across ages (dated by TCRdb to between 2014 and 2017). For context, the study as a whole: Template switching captured roughly one uniquely barcoded TCR beta cDNA molecule per two T cells in model experiments. Age-related changes in TCR beta repertoire diversity were measured in the study by deep sequencing normalized with unique cDNA molecular identifiers. Using the same blood draw, the study looked at two additional independent replicas of 1 million unique cDNA reads for two donors, one aged 18 to 30 and the other aged 80 or older. The donors were divided into four age groups: young (average roughly 15 years), middle-aged (about 40), aged (about 62) and long-lived (around 80). Donors of different ages were randomly distributed across sequencing lanes to avoid experimental bias. Broader findings and caveats from the paper: Compared with the aged group, the long-lived group had more naive CD4+ T cells, fewer expanded clones and increased TCR diversity, suggesting age selection. Since profiling was done on bulk unsorted PBMCs, naive and antigen-experienced compartments could not be conclusively compared. Because the CMV infection status of the donors was unknown, age-related changes in expanded clonotypes may potentially have been confounded. Observed TCR beta diversity per million T cells fell roughly linearly with age, and a significant reduction was already apparent by age around 36. The percentage of naive T cells measured by flow cytometry correlated strongly with observed TCR beta diversity. Estimates of total diversity based on one million sequenced T cells were regarded as lower bounds and as underestimates.

V drops 6 bases and J drops 4 bases, leaving 7 bases in between. Including the terminal cysteine and phenylalanine, the CDR3 comprises 13 residues. Only the CDR3 part of the read is kept: 39 bases, read in frame from the first base. CDR1 and CDR2, per the germline V gene, are KGHSH and LQKENI. The donors were 40 or so Caucasian individuals from Russia, aged roughly 6 to 100 years, who were systemically healthy. About 9.1 milliliters of peripheral blood were collected from each donor into EDTA-treated Vacutainer tubes. Ficoll-Paque density-gradient centrifugation was used to isolate PBMCs, with at least 7 million per sample. Trizol reagent was used to extract total RNA from the PBMCs, yielding at least 5.5 micrograms per sample. The percentages of naive CD45RAhigh/CD27high T cells were determined by flow cytometry on a PBMC aliquot from every donor. The library was produced with 5' RACE. TCRdb lists the instrument as Illumina HiSeq 2500. A second roughly 6 to 11 cycle PCR used a sample-barcoded 5' primer and a J-beta primer mix. Each TCR beta cDNA molecule received a unique molecular identifier from a template-switch 5' adaptor carrying 12 random nucleotides. Each sample yielded at least 3 million CDR3-containing paired-end reads. First-strand cDNA synthesis was performed from all RNA using the Mint cDNA synthesis kit, with priming by a TRBC-specific oligonucleotide. All cDNA was treated with uracil-DNA glycosylase and then went through a first 18-cycle PCR with the universal primers M1SS and BC2_uni_R. The authors' analysis ran thus. For normalization, 1 million high-quality reads, each with a distinct molecular identifier, were randomly selected from each sample. Instead of being binned into consensus sequences, reads that shared molecular identifiers were thrown out. CDR3 identification, clonotype clustering and error correction used MiTCR with a Q25 quality threshold and the strictest error-elimination algorithm. Lower-bound total TCR beta diversity was estimated with a nonparametric unseen species model using Euler transformation. In TCRdb, the public reads were trimmed at Q25 with fastp and aligned with MiXCR, with productive beta chains retained. Every CDR3 protein is listed once, alongside the most common genes and DNA of its rows. What appears here as the V and J calls and clone size reflects TCRdb's work, not the paper's. A total of 600,000 to 800,000 distinct CDR3 sequences appear in this sample, under 25% of them only once. The ten largest clonotypes hold 3.6% of the sample.

The TCR was taken from a man aged 70-80 years in good health. Specimen: blood. The chain is made from TRBV18 and TRBJ2-6, with the D gene not confidently named. The CDR3: CASSLEGANVLTF. The bases read TGTGCCAGCTCCCTGGAGGGGGCCAACGTCCTGACTTTC.